This is a list of T cell receptor beta chains from one sample in a study of vaccination and CD4 T cells after COVID-19. TCRdb independently ran MiXCR on the PCR reads; one entry per CDR3 protein. The sample lists approximately 40,000 distinct CDR3 sequences, 36% occurring once. The specimen comprised CD4+ T cells from blood, sampled about 7 months after SARS-CoV-2 vaccination. The receptors were gathered from a human donor who had recovered from COVID-19. Both conserved end residues are part of each CDR3. D genes are given only for firm matches. Clone size is given for some rows only: seen once, a few or many times, or a class if the clone is expanded.

clone size	D gene	V gene	J gene	CDR3 DNA	CDR3 protein
once	.	TRBV19	TRBJ2-1	TGTGCCAGCCACGACAACACGCTCAATGAGCAGTTCTTC	CASHDNTLNEQFF
few	.	TRBV6-5	TRBJ1-5	TGTGCCAGCAGTTCAGGGGTTGATCAGCCCCAGCATTTT	CASSSGVDQPQHF
.	.	TRBV5-1	TRBJ2-2	TGCGCCAGCAGCCTTCGGGTAGCGGCTAACACCGGGGAGCTGTTTTTT	CASSLRVAANTGELFF
few	.	TRBV2	TRBJ2-3	TGTGCCAGCAGGGGGCTAGAAGATACGCAGTATTTT	CASRGLEDTQYF
few	TRBD2	TRBV7-2	TRBJ2-7	TGTGCCAGCAGCTTATTAGACGGGAGGGCCCTGGACGAGCAGTACTTC	CASSLLDGRALDEQYF
.	TRBD1	TRBV24-1	TRBJ2-3	TGTGCCACCAGCCCGTTGGGTGAGGACGGACAGGACACAGATACGCAGTATTTT	CATSPLGEDGQDTDTQYF
.	.	TRBV7-6	TRBJ2-3	TGTGCCAGCAGCTTAGGTGTTAGCGGATTCACAGATACGCAGTATTTT	CASSLGVSGFTDTQYF
.	TRBD2	TRBV10-3	TRBJ2-7	TGTGCCATCAGACCGTCTAGCGGGAGTCTCTACGAGCAGTACTTC	CAIRPSSGSLYEQYF
.	.	TRBV30	TRBJ2-7	TGTGCCTGGAGTGGCGCGGACCCCTACGAGCAGTACTTC	CAWSGADPYEQYF
.	TRBD1	TRBV24-1	TRBJ2-1	TGTGCCACCAGTGACCCGGGACAGGGGAACAATGAGCAGTTCTTC	CATSDPGQGNNEQFF
.	TRBD1	TRBV20-1	TRBJ2-7	TGCAGTGCTAGAGACCGACAGGGTACGTACTTC	CSARDRQGTYF
.	TRBD1	TRBV6-1	TRBJ2-5	TGTGCCAGCAGGACGACAGGGGATGAGACCCAGTACTTC	CASRTTGDETQYF
.	.	TRBV6-1	TRBJ1-6	TGTGCCAGCACTGCAGGGAATTCACCCCTCCACTTT	CASTAGNSPLHF
medium-sized	.	TRBV20-1	TRBJ1-2	TGCAGTGCGTGGACGGGGTTCGGCGGCTACACCTTC	CSAWTGFGGYTF
few	.	TRBV15	TRBJ1-2	TGTGCCACCAGCAGAGATCTTGTTTCGGACTATGGCTACACCTTC	CATSRDLVSDYGYTF
.	.	TRBV7-9	TRBJ2-5	TGTGCCAGCAGCCCGGCGGCAGGAGAGACCCAGTACTTC	CASSPAAGETQYF
few	.	TRBV6-5	TRBJ2-2	TGTGCCAGCAGTTACTCTTCGAGTGGGGGTGGGGAGCTGTTTTTT	CASSYSSSGGGELFF
few	.	TRBV6-2/TRBV6-3	TRBJ2-7	TGTGCCAGCACCTTGGGGTCCGAGCAGTACTTC	CASTLGSEQYF
few	.	TRBV7-9	TRBJ2-5	TGTGCCACGGGGGCTCTCCAAGAGACCCAGTACTTC	CATGALQETQYF
.	.	TRBV6-2/TRBV6-3	TRBJ2-2	TGTGCCAGCAGGGTGGAGGGACCCACCGGGGAGCTGTTTTTT	CASRVEGPTGELFF
.	.	TRBV6-1	TRBJ2-1	TGTGCCAGCAGTGAAGCAGGGGGCTCCTACAATGAGCAGTTCTTC	CASSEAGGSYNEQFF
few	.	TRBV6-1	TRBJ1-6	TGTGCCAGCACTGATGGGGGTTCACCCCTCCACTTT	CASTDGGSPLHF
.	.	TRBV19	TRBJ2-3	TGTGCCAGTAGTCGACTCCTCCACCCCACAGATACGCAGTATTTT	CASSRLLHPTDTQYF
.	.	TRBV6-1	TRBJ1-2	TGTGCCAGCACCTGGGGGGGCTACACCTTC	CASTWGGYTF
.	.	TRBV27	TRBJ1-5	TGTGCCAGCAGTTTAAGAGGGTGGGGGCAGCCCCAGCATTTT	CASSLRGWGQPQHF
.	TRBD2	TRBV20-1	TRBJ2-3	TGCAGTGCTAGACGGGCGGGAGTAGGGACAGATACGCAGTATTTT	CSARRAGVGTDTQYF
.	TRBD1	TRBV19	TRBJ2-7	TGTGCCAGTAGTTCATCGACAGGGGGTGGCTACGAGCAGTACTTC	CASSSSTGGGYEQYF
.	TRBD2	TRBV19	TRBJ2-1	TGTGCCAGTAGTATTGGGGAGGGCCCATACAATGAGCAGTTCTTC	CASSIGEGPYNEQFF
.	.	TRBV20-1	TRBJ2-7	TGCAGTGCTAGAGGGCCGACAGGCTACGAGCAGTACTTC	CSARGPTGYEQYF
.	.	TRBV30	TRBJ2-7	TGTGCCTGGAGTGTGGAGCTCGAGCAGTACTTC	CAWSVELEQYF
few	.	TRBV20-1	TRBJ2-2	TGCAGTGCTAAAGAGACAGGTGCGAACACCGGGGAGCTGTTTTTT	CSAKETGANTGELFF
.	TRBD2	TRBV28	TRBJ2-1	TGTGCCAACAAGGGACTAGCGGGAGGTTTCTCCTACAATGAGCAGTTCTTC	CANKGLAGGFSYNEQFF
.	.	TRBV6-1	TRBJ2-6	TGTGCCAGCAGTGAAGACAGCTCTGGGGCCAACGTCCTGACTTTC	CASSEDSSGANVLTF
.	.	TRBV6-5	TRBJ2-5	TGTGCCAGCAGTTACTCGCGTCGGGGGCAAGAGACCCAGTACTTC	CASSYSRRGQETQYF
.	.	TRBV20-1	TRBJ1-1	TGCAGTGCCCTGAGGACTGGGGCTTTCTTT	CSALRTGAFF
few	.	TRBV6-1	TRBJ1-2	TGTGCCAGCAGGGACCCGTATGGCTACACCTTC	CASRDPYGYTF
.	.	TRBV20-1	TRBJ1-1	TGCAGTGCCCAGACAGGGAACACTGAAGCTTTCTTT	CSAQTGNTEAFF
.	.	TRBV4-1	TRBJ2-2	TGCGCCAGCAGCCAAGTGGGGGGGGGCAGCACCGGGGAGCTGTTTTTT	CASSQVGGGSTGELFF
few	.	TRBV28	TRBJ1-2	TGTGCCAGCAGCTCCTCGGCGGGCTACACCTTC	CASSSSAGYTF
.	TRBD1	TRBV12-3/TRBV12-4	TRBJ2-7	TGTGCCAGCAGTGAAGGGACAGGGGCATACGAGCAGTACTTC	CASSEGTGAYEQYF
few	TRBD2	TRBV20-1	TRBJ2-7	TGCAGTGCCTATCCGGGGGAGCGGGAATCCTACGAGCAGTACTTC	CSAYPGERESYEQYF
.	.	TRBV21-1	TRBJ2-2	TGTGCCAGCAGCCGGACCGGGACTAGCGGGAGTTTTGGTATCCGGGAGCTGTTTTTT	CASSRTGTSGSFGIRELFF
.	.	TRBV25-1	TRBJ2-3	TGTGCCAGCAGTCGGAGACCCGGGGGCCCCGATACGCAGTATTTT	CASSRRPGGPDTQYF
.	TRBD2	TRBV6-1	TRBJ2-1	TGTGCCAGACACGACCGCGGACTAGCTTGTCAGGGCCCCTACAATGAGCAGTTCTTC	CARHDRGLACQGPYNEQFF
once	.	TRBV6-4	TRBJ2-2	TGTGCTGGCCCCCGTAAGAACACCGGGGAGCTGTTTTTT	CAGPRKNTGELFF
.	.	TRBV20-1	TRBJ1-5	TGCAGTGCTAGGGGTTACAGGTCCCATAGCAATCAGCCCCAGCATTTT	CSARGYRSHSNQPQHF
.	.	TRBV7-2	TRBJ2-1	TGTGCCAGCAGCTTAGGAGTTTGGGCTGAGCAGTTCTTC	CASSLGVWAEQFF
.	.	TRBV20-1	TRBJ2-7	TGCAGTGCTAGTCGGTGGGAACGTTCCCAACTTAACGAGCAGTACTTC	CSASRWERSQLNEQYF